One and the same sample provided the 17 T cell receptor beta chains below, sequenced in a study of cytomegalovirus exposure and HLA in healthy donors. Sequencing used immunoSEQ multiplex PCR; TCRdb keeps in-frame clones, though not all of them. This table has some 74,000 clones, more than 85% appearing once. The source material was PBMCs. Every receptor here comes from a woman aged 30 to 39 in good health and CMV-seronegative.

The chain has TRBV29-1 and TRBJ2-7, with 8 bases that match TRBD1. V trimming: 6 bases; J trimming: 4 bases; junction bases outside the gene matches: 14. This CDR3 has 15 residues. The germline gives CDR1 SQVTM, CDR2 ANQGSEA. CDR3 sequence (DNA): TGCAGCGTAGGGATAGATCGGGACAGGAGATACGAGCAGTACTTC. Translation: CSVGIDRDRRYEQYF.

The CDR3 coding sequence is TGTGCCAGCAGCGTAGGCGGGGGGGCCAACAATGAGCAGTTCTTC. It is translated as CASSVGGGANNEQFF. This chain links TRBV9 with TRBJ2-1; 9 bases are a match to TRBD2. The CDR3 totals 15 residues. The J segment lost 5 bases and the V segment lost 0 bases, leaving 3 bases of the junction unmatched. Germline V lookup: CDR1 SGDLS, CDR2 YYNGEE. Full variable domain (missing parts from reference TRBV9 and TRBJ2-1): DSGVTQTPKHLITATGQRVTLRCSPRSGDLSVYWYQQSLDQGLQFLIQYYNGEERAKGNILERFSAQQFPDLHSELNLSSLELGDSALYFCASSVGGGANNEQFFGPGTRLTVL.

CDR3 in amino acids: CASSAFGQLNTEAFF. The CDR3 nucleotides are TGTGCCAGCAGCGCTTTCGGACAGCTGAACACTGAAGCTTTCTTT. This chain joins TRBV9 and TRBJ1-1, with D possibly matching TRBD1 (6 bases). The CDR3 has 15 amino acids. The ends were cut back, 3 bases at V and 0 bases at J, with 12 bases in the middle. Germline lookup yields CDR1 SGDLS and CDR2 YYNGEE.

The chain uses TRBV7-9 and TRBJ1-2; possibly TRBD1 for D (5 bases). Germline V gives CDR1 SEHNR, CDR2 FQNEAQ (reference sequence). Trimming stripped 0 bases from V and 4 bases from J, with 12 bases between. The CDR3 loop spans 15 amino acids. The CDR3 DNA is TGTGCCAGCAGCTTAGCCCGACAGATGACCTATGGCTACACCTTC. Its protein product is CASSLARQMTYGYTF.

This sequence joins TRBV4-1 and TRBJ1-2, with D possibly matching TRBD1 (5 bases). The CDR3 has 16 residues. V lost 3 bases to trimming and J lost 2 bases, with 16 bases between them. Per the germline V gene, CDR1 is MGHRA and CDR2 is YSYEKL. The CDR3 here is CASSQPLTGLNYGYTF. CDR3 bases: TGCGCCAGCAGCCAGCCTCTGACGGGACTAAACTATGGCTACACCTTC.

The rearrangement links TRBV7-2 to TRBJ1-5; tentatively, D is TRBD1 (6 bases). This CDR3 is 13 amino acids long. With 4 bases removed from V and 8 bases from J, the gap between germline ends came to 12 bases. Germline V lookup: CDR1 SGHTA, CDR2 FQGNSA. The CDR3 DNA sequence: TGTGCCAGCAGCTCAGGGGAGTGGGAGCCCCAGCATTTT. Encoded protein: CASSSGEWEPQHF. Based on the CDR3 plus reference TRBV7-2 and TRBJ1-5, the full variable domain is GAGVSQSPSNKVTEKGKDVELRCDPISGHTALYWYRQSLGQGLEFLIYFQGNSAPDKSGLPSDRFSAERTGGSVSTLTIQRTQQEDSAVYLCASSSGEWEPQHFGDGTRLSIL.

The V and J genes are TRBV27 and TRBJ2-7, with D possibly matching TRBD2 (6 bases). Looked up from germline, CDR1 is MNHEY and CDR2 is SMNVEV (reference sequence). Trimming removed 7 bases at V and 1 base at J, with 20 bases between. This CDR3 comprises 16 residues. CDR3 coding DNA: TGTGCCAGCACTTTGGGAGGAGGGGCGGGATCCTACGAGCAGTACTTC. It codes for CASTLGGGAGSYEQYF.

This sequence joins TRBV9 and TRBJ2-6; D remains ambiguous. This CDR3 contains 15 residues. Deletions cut 3 bases from V and 0 bases from J, with 7 bases between. CDR1 and CDR2 (germline): SGDLS, YYNGEE. CDR3 DNA: TGTGCCAGCAGCGGTCACACCTCTGGGGCCAACGTCCTGACTTTC. Translating gives CASSGHTSGANVLTF.

This chain connects TRBV6-1 to TRBJ2-1, with TRBD2 matching over 11 bases. With V trimmed by 1 base and J by 2 bases, 4 bases remained unmatched. This CDR3 spans 17 amino acids. Looked up from germline, CDR1 is MNHNS and CDR2 is SASEGT. CDR3 amino acids: CASSEGLLAGAYNEQFF. The CDR3 nucleotides are TGTGCCAGCAGTGAAGGGCTACTAGCGGGAGCCTACAATGAGCAGTTCTTC.

This chain uses TRBV5-8 with TRBJ2-3; 9 bases agree with TRBD2. The germline V gene has CDR1 SGHTS and CDR2 YDEGEE. This CDR3 is 15 amino acids long. After removal of 3 bases from V and 7 bases from J, the junction contained 9 bases not matched to a gene. The CDR3 protein is CASSYTSGPLYTQYF. The CDR3 DNA sequence: TGTGCCAGCAGCTACACTAGCGGGCCCCTATATACGCAGTATTTT.

This chain uses TRBV4-1 with TRBJ1-2; 8 positions agree with TRBD1. J lost 6 bases, V lost 3 bases, and 12 bases had no gene match. CDR1 MGHRA and CDR2 YSYEKL come from the germline V gene. The CDR3 spans 16 residues. In DNA, the CDR3 is TGCGCCAGCAGCCACGCGGACAGGGAATTTCGGAATGGCTACACCTTC. This translates into CASSHADREFRNGYTF.

The chain combines TRBV6-6 with TRBJ2-1; TRBD2 matches at 9 bases. The germline V gene encodes CDR1 MNHNY and CDR2 SVGAGI (reference sequence). This CDR3 has 15 amino acids. V lost 7 bases, J lost 3 bases, and 7 bases stayed unmatched. DNA of the CDR3: TGTGCCAGCACCTTCCTAGCGGGAAGCTACAATGAGCAGTTCTTC. Amino acid sequence: CASTFLAGSYNEQFF.

This chain uses TRBV9 with TRBJ1-2; TRBD1 matches at 7 bases. V lost 4 bases and J lost 2; bases outside the gene matches: 11. Looked up from germline, CDR1 is SGDLS and CDR2 is YYNGEE. The CDR3 sequence is 16 residues long. DNA for the CDR3: TGTGCCAGCAGCCTTCAGACAGGGCCGCAAAACTATGGCTACACCTTC. Translation gives CASSLQTGPQNYGYTF.

The rearrangement links TRBV2 to TRBJ2-7; perhaps TRBD2 as D (6 bases). The CDR3 has 11 residues. Trimming removed 7 bases from V and 2 bases from J, with 6 bases in between. Germline values: CDR1 SNHLY, CDR2 FYNNEI. Here the CDR3 reads CASTSAYEQYF. CDR3 sequence (DNA): TGTGCCAGCACTAGCGCCTACGAGCAGTACTTC.

CDR3: CASSPRTGQYAPYEQYF. CDR3 in DNA: TGTGCCAGCAGCCCGCGTACGGGACAGTACGCCCCTTACGAGCAGTACTTC. This sequence joins TRBV5-4 and TRBJ2-7; 7 bases are a match to TRBD1. The germline CDR1 and CDR2 sequences are SGHNT and YYREEE (reference sequence). This CDR3 region has 17 residues. Trimming removed 4 bases from V and 4 bases from J; junction bases left unmatched: 17.

The V call is TRBV7-9, the J call TRBJ1-5, with 7 nucleotides matching TRBD1. The germline gives CDR1 SEHNR, CDR2 FQNEAQ (reference sequence). The junction had 5 bases not matched to a gene; V was cut back by 5 bases and J by 1 base. There are 15 residues in the CDR3. The CDR3 region has the DNA TGTGCCAGCAGCCCGACAGGGAGCAGCAATCAGCCCCAGCATTTT. The encoded protein is CASSPTGSSNQPQHF.

The chain employs TRBV29-1 and TRBJ2-3; TRBD2 agrees at 11 bases. The CDR3 contains 14 residues. The germline CDR1 and CDR2 sequences are SQVTM and ANQGSEA. V dropped 7 bases and J dropped 0; count of bases not matched to a gene: 3. CDR3 region: CSGGTSGSTDTQYF. In DNA form, the CDR3 reads TGCAGCGGAGGGACTAGCGGAAGCACAGATACGCAGTATTTT.